Detailed here is one T cell receptor (beta chain). These data come from a study of blood T cell repertoires in COVID-19. Trimming removed 4 bases at V and 0 bases at J, with 11 bases between. Germline V lookup: CDR1 SNHLY, CDR2 FYNNEI. The CDR3 extends over 15 amino acids. Libraries were prepared by immunoSEQ multiplex PCR; TCRdb keeps only in-frame clonotypes and omits some of them. Here the sample spans around 420,000 clones, 88% being singletons. This TCR was sampled from a woman in her 40s with acute COVID-19. This chain uses TRBV2 with TRBJ2-3, with D perhaps matching TRBD2 (6 bases). Sequencing was performed on PBMCs or T cells enriched from blood (not recorded which). This CDR3 reads CASSVGLTSTDTQYF. CDR3 DNA sequence: TGTGCCAGCAGTGTAGGACTAACTAGCACAGATACGCAGTATTTT. The full variable domain, with the rest looked up from reference TRBV2 and TRBJ2-3, is EPEVTQTPSHQVTQMGQEVILRCVPISNHLYFYWYRQILGQKVEFLVSFYNNEISEKSEIFDDQFSVERPDGSNFTLKIRSTKLEDSAMYFCASSVGLTSTDTQYFGPGTRLTVL.